This paragraph reports one T cell receptor (beta chain). The ends were cut back, 7 bases at V and 6 bases at J, with 18 bases in the middle. The CDR3 is 14 amino acids. The germline CDR1 and CDR2 sequences are SNHLY and FYNNEI. Autoimmune disease history or systemic immunosuppression excluded patients. This sample was included in a study of OX40 agonist ivuxolimab in advanced cancers. Across the study: In this trial design, patients received ivuxolimab intravenously at 0.01 to 10 mg/kg every 2 weeks.

Produced via immunoSEQ multiplex PCR; TCRdb's table is partial and in-frame only. The sample comprises tens of thousands of clones, roughly 80% of which are singletons, and around 7.5% rests with the top ten. Sequenced material: CD4+ or CD8+ T cells sorted from blood, taken in a trial of the OX40 agonist ivuxolimab. The chain joins TRBV2 to TRBJ2-5; a weak D match, TRBD1 (5 bases). The source of this sequence is an adult with an advanced solid tumor such as melanoma, head and neck, liver or kidney cancer. The DNA of the CDR3 is TGTGCCAGCAAGAGCCAGGGCCCGGCCAAGACCCAGTACTTC. It translates to CASKSQGPAKTQYF.